The rows below give T cell receptor beta chains drawn from one sample of a study of memory B cells and T cells in multiple sclerosis. Assay used: immunoSEQ multiplex PCR; TCRdb lists only in-frame clones, some missing. This table has 550 to 800 clones, about three quarters appearing once. Sequenced input: brain tissue. Receptors originate from a human donor with multiple sclerosis. The conserved cysteine and the conserved F or W are not part of the CDR3 here.

TRBJ1-6,TRBV9,ASSVLDISPLH
TRBJ1-2,TRBV5-4,ASSLASQNYGYT
TRBJ1-5,TRBV6-5,ASSHGTGNQPQH
TRBJ2-7,TRBV6-6,ASSPPGRGSYEQY
TRBJ2-5,TRBV7-9,ASSLVSQWETQY
TRBJ1-1,TRBV27,ASWHRDYGNTEAF
TRBJ1-4,TRBV6-1,ASNPAGGPREKLF
TRBJ2-1,TRBV6-1,ASSEMASGSFYNEQF
TRBJ1-2,TRBV19,ASSIRPRGTVNYGYT
TRBJ2-7,TRBV28,ASSRTGTEQY
TRBJ1-1,TRBV28,ASVNGQADTEAF
TRBJ2-3,TRBV6-1,ASSEALAGGPDTQY
TRBJ2-3,TRBV27,ASSFYRTSADTQY
TRBJ2-1,TRBV4-1,ASSPNLAGDYNEQF
TRBJ1-1,TRBV27,ASSPRTGFEAF
TRBJ2-1,TRBV6-1,ASSLSGSSYNEQF